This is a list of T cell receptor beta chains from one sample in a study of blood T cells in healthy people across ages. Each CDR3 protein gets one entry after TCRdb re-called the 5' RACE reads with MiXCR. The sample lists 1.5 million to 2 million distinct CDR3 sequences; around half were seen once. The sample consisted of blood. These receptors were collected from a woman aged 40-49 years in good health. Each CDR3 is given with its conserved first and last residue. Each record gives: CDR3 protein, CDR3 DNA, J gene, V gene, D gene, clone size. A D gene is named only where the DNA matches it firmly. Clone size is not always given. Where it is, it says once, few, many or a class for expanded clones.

CASSLFGGAGQPQHF,TGTGCCAGCAGCTTATTCGGGGGCGCAGGGCAGCCCCAGCATTTT,TRBJ1-5,TRBV7-2,.,few
CASSPMDRGLETQYF,TGTGCCAGCTCACCGATGGACAGGGGGCTGGAGACCCAGTACTTC,TRBJ2-5,TRBV18,TRBD1,.
CASSQVPVTSGGGETQYF,TGTGCCAGCAGCCAAGTACCTGTGACTAGCGGAGGGGGGGAGACCCAGTACTTC,TRBJ2-5,TRBV4-2,TRBD2,.
CASSDRRTGRYGYTF,TGTGCCAGCAGTGACAGACGGACAGGGCGTTATGGCTACACCTTC,TRBJ1-2,TRBV28,TRBD1,.
CAIRQNNYNEQFF,TGTGCCATTCGACAGAACAACTACAATGAGCAGTTCTTC,TRBJ2-1,TRBV24-1,.,few
CASSLEGNTYGYTF,TGTGCCAGCAGCTTGGAAGGGAATACCTATGGCTACACCTTC,TRBJ1-2,TRBV5-4,.,.
CASSHTRTEQFF,TGTGCCAGCAGTCACACCCGGACAGAGCAGTTCTTC,TRBJ2-1,TRBV28,.,.
CSARDEEEAQYF,TGCAGTGCTAGAGACGAGGAAGAGGCCCAGTACTTC,TRBJ2-7,TRBV20-1,.,once
CASSLRGLNSYNEQFF,TGTGCCAGCAGCCTCAGGGGCCTAAACTCCTACAATGAGCAGTTCTTC,TRBJ2-1,TRBV27,.,few
CASSYTRDRPTQYF,TGTGCCAGCAGTTACACCAGGGACAGGCCTACCCAGTACTTC,TRBJ2-5,TRBV6-6,TRBD1,.
CASSQDLKDRHGYTF,TGTGCCAGCAGCCAAGATCTGAAGGATAGGCATGGCTACACCTTC,TRBJ1-2,TRBV4-2,.,few
CASSARAGGVSSEGYTF,TGTGCCAGCAGTGCCCGGGCAGGGGGCGTGAGCTCGGAAGGCTACACCTTC,TRBJ1-2,TRBV25-1,TRBD1,.
CSGASGGAETQYF,TGCAGCGGAGCTAGCGGGGGGGCTGAGACCCAGTACTTC,TRBJ2-5,TRBV29-1,TRBD2,.
CASSLLAGETQYF,TGTGCCAGCAGTTTATTAGCGGGGGAGACCCAGTACTTC,TRBJ2-5,TRBV12-3/TRBV12-4,TRBD2,.
CSADRGQGREAFF,TGCAGTGCCGATAGGGGACAGGGACGTGAAGCTTTCTTT,TRBJ1-1,TRBV20-1,TRBD1,.
CASRDRGKETQYF,TGTGCCAGCAGGGACAGGGGGAAGGAGACCCAGTACTTC,TRBJ2-5,TRBV6-6,TRBD1,many
CASSSEQGGNQPQHF,TGTGCCAGCAGTTCAGAACAGGGAGGCAATCAGCCCCAGCATTTT,TRBJ1-5,TRBV28,.,.
CASSWTGDNTEAFF,TGTGCCAGCAGTTGGACAGGGGATAACACTGAAGCTTTCTTT,TRBJ1-1,TRBV6-2/TRBV6-3,TRBD1,once
CASRERTSGGSSYNEQFF,TGTGCCAGCAGAGAAAGGACTAGCGGGGGGTCCTCCTACAATGAGCAGTTCTTC,TRBJ2-1,TRBV2,TRBD2,.
CASSGADNEQFF,TGCGCCAGCAGCGGGGCAGACAATGAGCAGTTCTTC,TRBJ2-1,TRBV4-1,.,few
CASSSPPTTHYGYTF,TGTGCCAGCAGTTCGCCACCGACGACGCATTATGGCTACACCTTC,TRBJ1-2,TRBV28,.,.
CSAGDRPETQYF,TGCAGTGCTGGAGACAGGCCGGAGACCCAGTACTTC,TRBJ2-5,TRBV20-1,.,few
CSAPPASGVHNEQFF,TGCAGTGCTCCGCCAGCTAGCGGGGTACACAATGAGCAGTTCTTC,TRBJ2-1,TRBV20-1,TRBD2,few
CASSQGDFNYGYTF,TGTGCCAGCAGCCAGGGAGACTTTAACTATGGCTACACCTTC,TRBJ1-2,TRBV5-6,.,.
CASSLHRGGGAYNEQFF,TGTGCCAGCAGCCTACATCGAGGGGGAGGCGCCTACAATGAGCAGTTCTTC,TRBJ2-1,TRBV6-5,.,once
CASSLLAGQTEAFF,TGTGCCAGCAGCTTACTGGCAGGGCAAACTGAAGCTTTCTTT,TRBJ1-1,TRBV7-2,.,.
CASSPTGGLTTSHQTTRFNQPQHF,TGTGCCAGCAGCCCAACGGGCGGGTTAACAACCTCACACCAAACGACAAGATTCAATCAGCCCCAGCATTTT,TRBJ1-5,TRBV21-1,.,.
CAGSSTGSETQYF,TGCGCCGGCAGCTCGACAGGGAGTGAGACCCAGTACTTC,TRBJ2-5,TRBV5-1,TRBD1,once
CASSPPGGYTEAFF,TGTGCCAGCAGCCCGCCGGGAGGGTACACTGAAGCTTTCTTT,TRBJ1-1,TRBV7-9,.,.
CATSSQGTSGGNNEQFF,TGTGCCACCAGCAGCCAGGGTACTAGCGGGGGTAACAATGAGCAGTTCTTC,TRBJ2-1,TRBV15,TRBD2,.
CASSQGTLGQETQYF,TGTGCCAGCAGCCAAGGGACCCTAGGGCAAGAGACCCAGTACTTC,TRBJ2-5,TRBV14,.,few
CASSPRTGVFTNYGYTF,TGTGCCAGCAGCCCACGGACAGGGGTCTTTACAAACTATGGCTACACCTTC,TRBJ1-2,TRBV9,TRBD1,many
CASSVEKSFF,TGTGCCAGCAGCGTAGAGAAGTCTTTCTTT,TRBJ1-1,TRBV9,.,once
CASSQVPESYNEQFF,TGTGCCAGCAGCCAAGTACCAGAGTCCTACAATGAGCAGTTCTTC,TRBJ2-1,TRBV3-1,.,.
CSVPQASYNEQYF,TGCAGCGTCCCCCAGGCATCCTACAATGAGCAGTACTTC,TRBJ2-7,TRBV29-1,.,.
CASSRQGRDEQYF,TGTGCCAGCAGTCGACAGGGGAGGGACGAGCAGTACTTC,TRBJ2-7,TRBV6-2/TRBV6-3,.,.
CASGPFHRGSSYNEQFF,TGCGCCAGCGGCCCTTTCCACAGGGGAAGCTCCTACAATGAGCAGTTCTTC,TRBJ2-1,TRBV5-1,TRBD1,.
CASSDTPNTEAFF,TGTGCCAGCAGTGACACACCGAACACTGAAGCTTTCTTT,TRBJ1-1,TRBV6-5,.,.
CASSEVGGSETQYF,TGTGCCAGCAGTGAAGTCGGGGGCTCAGAGACCCAGTACTTC,TRBJ2-5,TRBV6-1,.,.
CASGTGWADTQYF,TGTGCTAGTGGGACAGGTTGGGCAGATACGCAGTATTTT,TRBJ2-3,TRBV12-5,.,.